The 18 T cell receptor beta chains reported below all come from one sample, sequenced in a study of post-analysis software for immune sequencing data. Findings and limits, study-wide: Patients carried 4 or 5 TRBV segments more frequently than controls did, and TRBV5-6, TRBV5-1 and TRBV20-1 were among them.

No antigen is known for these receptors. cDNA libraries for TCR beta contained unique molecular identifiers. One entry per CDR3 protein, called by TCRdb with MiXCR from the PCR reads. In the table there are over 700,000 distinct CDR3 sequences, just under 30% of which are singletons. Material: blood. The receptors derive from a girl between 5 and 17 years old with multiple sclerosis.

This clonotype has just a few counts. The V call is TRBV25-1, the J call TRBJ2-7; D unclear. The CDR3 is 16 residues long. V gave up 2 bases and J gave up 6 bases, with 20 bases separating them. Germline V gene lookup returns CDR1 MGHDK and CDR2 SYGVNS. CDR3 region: CASSEEPRRERSEQYF. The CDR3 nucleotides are TGTGCCAGCAGTGAAGAGCCACGCCGAGAGCGTAGCGAGCAGTACTTC.

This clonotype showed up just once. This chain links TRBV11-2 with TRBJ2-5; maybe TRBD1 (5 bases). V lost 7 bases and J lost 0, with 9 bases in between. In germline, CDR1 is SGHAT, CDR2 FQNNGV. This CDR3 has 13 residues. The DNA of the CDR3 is TGTGCCAGCACCTCGACAGACCAAGAGACCCAGTACTTC. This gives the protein CASTSTDQETQYF.

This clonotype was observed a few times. The CDR3 bases are TGTGCCAGCGGCCCTCAGTCTGTTGAGACCCAGTACTTC. Residues: CASGPQSVETQYF. The V and J genes are TRBV28 and TRBJ2-5; D ambiguous. Trimming stripped 8 bases from V and 5 bases from J, with 15 bases between. The CDR3 is made up of 13 amino acids. CDR1 and CDR2 (germline): MDHEN, SYDVKM.

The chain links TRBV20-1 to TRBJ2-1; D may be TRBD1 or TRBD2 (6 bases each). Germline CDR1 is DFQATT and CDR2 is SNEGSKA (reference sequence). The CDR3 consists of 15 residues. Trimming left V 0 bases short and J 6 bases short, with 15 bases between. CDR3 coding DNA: TGCAGTGCTAGAGACGGCAGGGGAGGTATCAATGAGCAGTTCTTC. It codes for CSARDGRGGINEQFF.

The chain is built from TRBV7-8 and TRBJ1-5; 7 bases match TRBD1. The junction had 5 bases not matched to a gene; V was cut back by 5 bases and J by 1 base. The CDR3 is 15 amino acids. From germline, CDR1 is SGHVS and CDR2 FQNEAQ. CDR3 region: CASSIQGRSNQPQHF. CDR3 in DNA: TGTGCCAGCAGCATACAGGGGAGAAGCAATCAGCCCCAGCATTTT.

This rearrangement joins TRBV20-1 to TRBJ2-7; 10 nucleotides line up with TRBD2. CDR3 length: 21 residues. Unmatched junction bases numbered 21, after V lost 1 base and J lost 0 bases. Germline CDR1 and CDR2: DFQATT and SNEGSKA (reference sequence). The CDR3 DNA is TGCAGTGCTAGAGGGGACAGGATAAGAAGTACTAGCGGGGTGGCCTCCTACGAGCAGTACTTC. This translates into CSARGDRIRSTSGVASYEQYF.

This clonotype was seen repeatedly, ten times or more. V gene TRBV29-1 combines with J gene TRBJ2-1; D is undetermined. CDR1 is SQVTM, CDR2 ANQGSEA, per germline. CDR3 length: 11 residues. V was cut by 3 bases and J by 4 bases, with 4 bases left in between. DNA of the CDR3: TGCAGCGTTGACAGTTACAATGAGCAGTTCTTC. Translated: CSVDSYNEQFF.

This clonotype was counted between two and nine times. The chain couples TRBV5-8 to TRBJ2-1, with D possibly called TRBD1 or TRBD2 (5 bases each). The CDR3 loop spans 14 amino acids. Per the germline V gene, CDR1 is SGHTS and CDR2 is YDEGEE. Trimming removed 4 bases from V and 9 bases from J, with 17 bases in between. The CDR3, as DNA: TGTGCCAGCAGCCCGCTAACGGGGCGGCTTGAGCAGTTCTTC. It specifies CASSPLTGRLEQFF.

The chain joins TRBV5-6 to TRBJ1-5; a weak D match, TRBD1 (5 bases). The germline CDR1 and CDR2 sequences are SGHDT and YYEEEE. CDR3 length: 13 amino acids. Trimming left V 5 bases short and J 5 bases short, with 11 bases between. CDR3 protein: CASSEGYDQPQHF. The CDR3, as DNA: TGTGCCAGCAGTGAGGGGTACGATCAGCCCCAGCATTTT.

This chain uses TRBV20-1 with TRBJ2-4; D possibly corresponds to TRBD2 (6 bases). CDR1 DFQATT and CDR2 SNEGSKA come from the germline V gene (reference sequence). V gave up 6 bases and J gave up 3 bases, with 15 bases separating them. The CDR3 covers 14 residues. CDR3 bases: TGCAGTGCCAAGACTAGTTCCGGCAAAAACATTCAGTACTTC. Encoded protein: CSAKTSSGKNIQYF.

The CDR3 is CSAQPYGQLRPDTQYF. The DNA for the CDR3 is TGCAGTGCTCAACCTTACGGACAATTACGGCCAGATACGCAGTATTTT. The chain carries TRBV20-1 and TRBJ2-3, with a possible D match to TRBD1 (5 bases). V was shortened by 5 bases and J by 4 bases, with 22 bases between the two germline ends. Germline V gene lookup returns CDR1 DFQATT and CDR2 SNEGSKA (reference sequence). CDR3 length: 16 residues.

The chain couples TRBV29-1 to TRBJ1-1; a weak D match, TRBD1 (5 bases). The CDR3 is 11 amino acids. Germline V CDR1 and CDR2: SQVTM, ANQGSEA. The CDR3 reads CIPGGNTEAFF. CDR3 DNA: TGCATCCCTGGGGGGAACACTGAAGCTTTCTTT.

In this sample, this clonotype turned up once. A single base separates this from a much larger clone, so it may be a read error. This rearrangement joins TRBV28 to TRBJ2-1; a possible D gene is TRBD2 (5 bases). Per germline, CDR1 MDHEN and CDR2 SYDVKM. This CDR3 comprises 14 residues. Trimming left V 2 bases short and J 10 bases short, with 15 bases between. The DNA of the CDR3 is TGTGCCAGCAGTTTAAGGGAGAACGGACGGGAGCAGTTCTTC. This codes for CASSLRENGREQFF.

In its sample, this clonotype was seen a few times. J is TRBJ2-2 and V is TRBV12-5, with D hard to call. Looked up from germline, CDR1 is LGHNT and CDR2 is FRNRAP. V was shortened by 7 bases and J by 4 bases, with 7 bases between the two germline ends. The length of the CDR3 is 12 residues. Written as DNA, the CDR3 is TGTGCTAGTGTTGGATCCACCGGGGAGCTGTTTTTT. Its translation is CASVGSTGELFF. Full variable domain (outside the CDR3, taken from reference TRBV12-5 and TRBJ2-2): DARVTQTPRHKVTEMGQEVTMRCQPILGHNTVFWYRQTMMQGLELLAYFRNRAPLDDSGMPKDRFSAEMPDATLATLKIQPSEPRDSAVYFCASVGSTGELFFGEGSRLTVL.

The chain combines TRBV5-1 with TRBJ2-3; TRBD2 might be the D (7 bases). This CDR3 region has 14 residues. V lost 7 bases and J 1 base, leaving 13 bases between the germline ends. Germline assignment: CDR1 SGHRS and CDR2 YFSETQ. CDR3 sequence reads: CASALGGRTDTQYF. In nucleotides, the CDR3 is TGCGCCAGCGCACTCGGGGGGCGCACAGATACGCAGTATTTT. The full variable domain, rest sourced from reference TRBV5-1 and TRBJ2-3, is KAGVTQTPRYLIKTRGQQVTLSCSPISGHRSVSWYQQTPGQGLQFLFEYFSETQRNKGNFPGRFSGRQFSNSRSEMNVSTLELGDSALYLCASALGGRTDTQYFGPGTRLTVL.

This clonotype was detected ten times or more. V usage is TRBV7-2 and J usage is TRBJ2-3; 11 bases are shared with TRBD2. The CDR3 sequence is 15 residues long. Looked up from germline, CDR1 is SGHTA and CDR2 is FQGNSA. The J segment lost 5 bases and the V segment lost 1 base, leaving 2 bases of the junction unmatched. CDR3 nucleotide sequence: TGTGCCAGCAGCTTAGGACTAGCGGGATTAGATACGCAGTATTTT. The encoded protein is CASSLGLAGLDTQYF.

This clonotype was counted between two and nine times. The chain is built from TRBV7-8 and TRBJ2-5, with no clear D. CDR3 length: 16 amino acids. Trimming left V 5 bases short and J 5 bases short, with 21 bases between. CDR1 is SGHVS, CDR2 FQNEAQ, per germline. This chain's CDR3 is CASSPGGRLREETQYF. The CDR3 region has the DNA TGTGCCAGCAGCCCCGGCGGTCGCCTCCGAGAGGAGACCCAGTACTTC. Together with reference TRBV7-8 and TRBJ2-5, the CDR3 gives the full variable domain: GAGVSQSPRYKVAKRGQDVALRCDPISGHVSLFWYQQALGQGPEFLTYFQNEAQLDKSGLPSDRFFAERPEGSVSTLKIQRTQQEDSAVYLCASSPGGRLREETQYFGPGTRLLVL.

The DNA for the CDR3 is TGTGCCACCAGTGACCGTCTTGGAGAGCAGTACTTC. The encoded protein is CATSDRLGEQYF. The V and J genes are TRBV24-1 and TRBJ2-7, with unresolved D. The V gene's germline CDR1 is KGHDR and CDR2 SFDVKD. CDR3 size: 12 residues. Trimming removed 4 bases at V and 7 bases at J, with 10 bases between.